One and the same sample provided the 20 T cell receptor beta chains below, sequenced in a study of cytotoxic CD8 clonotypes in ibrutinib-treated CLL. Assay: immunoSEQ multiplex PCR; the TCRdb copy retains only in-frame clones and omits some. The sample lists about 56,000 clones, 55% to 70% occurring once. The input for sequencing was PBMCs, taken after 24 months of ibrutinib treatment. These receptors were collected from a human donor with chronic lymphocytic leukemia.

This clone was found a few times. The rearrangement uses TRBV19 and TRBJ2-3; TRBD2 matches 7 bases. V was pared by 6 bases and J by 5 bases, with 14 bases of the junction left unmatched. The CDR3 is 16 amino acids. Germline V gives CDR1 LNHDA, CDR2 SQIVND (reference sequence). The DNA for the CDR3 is TGTGCCAGTAGACTCGGGTGGGAGGGAGTCGGAGATACGCAGTATTTT. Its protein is CASRLGWEGVGDTQYF.

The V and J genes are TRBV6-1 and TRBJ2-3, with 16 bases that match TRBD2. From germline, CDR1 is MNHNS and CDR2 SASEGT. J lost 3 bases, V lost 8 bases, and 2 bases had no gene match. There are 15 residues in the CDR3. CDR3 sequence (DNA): TGTGCCAGCGGGACTAGCGGGGGGGCGACAGATACGCAGTATTTT. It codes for CASGTSGGATDTQYF.

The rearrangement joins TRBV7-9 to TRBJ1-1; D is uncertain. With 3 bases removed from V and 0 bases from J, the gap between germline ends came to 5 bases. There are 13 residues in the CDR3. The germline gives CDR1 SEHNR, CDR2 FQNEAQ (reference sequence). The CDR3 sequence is CASSFDLNTEAFF. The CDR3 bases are TGTGCCAGCAGCTTCGACCTGAACACTGAAGCTTTCTTT.

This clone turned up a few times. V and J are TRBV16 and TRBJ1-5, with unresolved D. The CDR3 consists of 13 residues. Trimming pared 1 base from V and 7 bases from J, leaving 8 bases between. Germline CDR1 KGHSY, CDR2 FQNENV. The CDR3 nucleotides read TGTGCCAGCAGCCAATGGCAGGACCAGCCCCAGCATTTT. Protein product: CASSQWQDQPQHF.

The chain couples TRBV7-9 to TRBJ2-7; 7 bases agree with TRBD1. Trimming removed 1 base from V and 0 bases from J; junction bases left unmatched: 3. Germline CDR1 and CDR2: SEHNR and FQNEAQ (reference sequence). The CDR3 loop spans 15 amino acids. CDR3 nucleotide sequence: TGTGCCAGCAGCTTAGAGGGGGCTCCCTCCTACGAGCAGTACTTC. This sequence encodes CASSLEGAPSYEQYF.

The DNA of the CDR3 is TGCAGCGTTGGGGGTACAGGGGCCTATGGCTACACCTTC. Translation gives CSVGGTGAYGYTF. The chain recombines TRBV29-1 with TRBJ1-2, with 7 bases aligning to TRBD1. This CDR3 spans 13 amino acids. Germline-derived CDR1 and CDR2 are SQVTM and ANQGSEA. With 4 bases clipped from V and 4 bases from J, the junction kept 6 bases outside the gene matches.

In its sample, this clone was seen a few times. CDR3 amino acids: CASSLSGPWELFF. CDR3 in DNA: TGTGCCAGCAGTTTATCGGGGCCGTGGGAGCTGTTTTTT. The rearrangement joins TRBV27 to TRBJ2-2; maybe TRBD1 (5 bases). CDR1 MNHEY and CDR2 SMNVEV come from the germline V gene (reference sequence). The V end lost 0 bases, the J end lost 9 bases, and 8 bases lay between the germline ends. The CDR3 is 13 residues long.

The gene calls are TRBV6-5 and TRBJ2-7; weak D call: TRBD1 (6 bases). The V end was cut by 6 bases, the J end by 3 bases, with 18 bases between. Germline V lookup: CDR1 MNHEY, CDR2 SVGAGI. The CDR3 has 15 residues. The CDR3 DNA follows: TGTGCCAGCAGCCGGACAGTCGAAAGGGTCTACGAGCAGTACTTC. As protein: CASSRTVERVYEQYF.

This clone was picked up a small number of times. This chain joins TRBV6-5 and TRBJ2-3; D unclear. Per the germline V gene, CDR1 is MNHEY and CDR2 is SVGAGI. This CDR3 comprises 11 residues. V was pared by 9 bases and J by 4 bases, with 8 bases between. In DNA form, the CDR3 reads TGTGCCAGTAGTGACTCAGATACGCAGTATTTT. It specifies CASSDSDTQYF.

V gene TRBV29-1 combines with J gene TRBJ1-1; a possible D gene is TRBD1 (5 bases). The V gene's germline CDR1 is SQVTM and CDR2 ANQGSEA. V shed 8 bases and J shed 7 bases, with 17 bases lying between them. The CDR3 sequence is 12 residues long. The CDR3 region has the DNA TGCAGCCCCTCAAACCTAGACAGTGAAGCTTTCTTT. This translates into CSPSNLDSEAFF.

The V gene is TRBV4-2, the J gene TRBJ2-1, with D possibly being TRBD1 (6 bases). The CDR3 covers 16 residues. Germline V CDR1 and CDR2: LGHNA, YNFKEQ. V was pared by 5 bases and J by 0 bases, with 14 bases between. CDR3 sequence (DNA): TGTGCCAGCAGCAAAAAAACAGGGAGCTCCTACAATGAGCAGTTCTTC. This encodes CASSKKTGSSYNEQFF.

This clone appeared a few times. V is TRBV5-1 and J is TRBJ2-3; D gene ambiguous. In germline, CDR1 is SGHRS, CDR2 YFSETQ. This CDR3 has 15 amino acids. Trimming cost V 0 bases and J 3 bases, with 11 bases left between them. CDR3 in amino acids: CASSLDSIGTDTQYF. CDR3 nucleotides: TGCGCCAGCAGCTTGGACAGTATTGGTACAGATACGCAGTATTTT. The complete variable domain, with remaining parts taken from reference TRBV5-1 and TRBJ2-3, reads KAGVTQTPRYLIKTRGQQVTLSCSPISGHRSVSWYQQTPGQGLQFLFEYFSETQRNKGNFPGRFSGRQFSNSRSEMNVSTLELGDSALYLCASSLDSIGTDTQYFGPGTRLTVL.

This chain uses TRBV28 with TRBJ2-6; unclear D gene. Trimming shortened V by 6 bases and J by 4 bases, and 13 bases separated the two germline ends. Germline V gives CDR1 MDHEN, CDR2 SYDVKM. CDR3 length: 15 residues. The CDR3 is CASSPQFGGANVLTF. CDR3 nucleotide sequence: TGTGCCAGCAGCCCCCAGTTTGGCGGGGCCAACGTCCTGACTTTC.

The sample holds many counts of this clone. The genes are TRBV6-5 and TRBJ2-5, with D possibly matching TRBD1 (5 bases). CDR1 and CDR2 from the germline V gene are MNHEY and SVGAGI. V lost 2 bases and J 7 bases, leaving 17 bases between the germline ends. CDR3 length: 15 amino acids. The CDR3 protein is CASSYDSSRQGTQYF. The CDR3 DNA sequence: TGTGCCAGCAGTTACGACTCCTCCCGTCAGGGGACCCAGTACTTC.

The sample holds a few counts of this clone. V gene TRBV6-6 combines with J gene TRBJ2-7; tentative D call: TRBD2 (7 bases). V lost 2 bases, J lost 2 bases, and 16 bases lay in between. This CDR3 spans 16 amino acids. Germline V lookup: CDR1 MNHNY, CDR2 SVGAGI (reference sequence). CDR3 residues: CASSYPPGGMAYEQYF. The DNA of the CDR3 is TGTGCCAGCAGTTACCCACCGGGGGGCATGGCCTACGAGCAGTACTTC.

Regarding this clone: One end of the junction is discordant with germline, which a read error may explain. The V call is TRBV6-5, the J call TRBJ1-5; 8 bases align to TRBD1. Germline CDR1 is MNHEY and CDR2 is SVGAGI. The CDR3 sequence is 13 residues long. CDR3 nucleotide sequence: TGTGCCAGCAGTTCCCACAGGGGGAAGGCCCCAGCATTT. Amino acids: CASSSHRGKAPAF.

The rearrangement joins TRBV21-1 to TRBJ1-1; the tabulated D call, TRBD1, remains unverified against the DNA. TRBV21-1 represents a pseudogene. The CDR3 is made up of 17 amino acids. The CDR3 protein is CASSKAKGQGAHTEAFF. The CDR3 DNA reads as TGTGCCAGCAGCAAAGCAAAGGGACAGGGGGCGCATACTGAAGCTTTCTTT.

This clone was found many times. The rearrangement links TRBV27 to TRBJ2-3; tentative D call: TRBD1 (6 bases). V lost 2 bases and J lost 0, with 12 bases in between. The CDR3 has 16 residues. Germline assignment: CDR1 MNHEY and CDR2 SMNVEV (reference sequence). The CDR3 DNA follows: TGTGCCAGCAGTTTAACATTCGGACAGAGCACAGATACGCAGTATTTT. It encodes CASSLTFGQSTDTQYF.

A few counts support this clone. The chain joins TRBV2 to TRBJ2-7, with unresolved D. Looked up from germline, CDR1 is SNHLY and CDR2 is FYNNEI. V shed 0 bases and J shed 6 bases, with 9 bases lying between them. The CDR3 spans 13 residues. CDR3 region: CASSEAWVAEQYV. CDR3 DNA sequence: TGTGCCAGCAGTGAAGCATGGGTGGCCGAGCAGTACGTC.

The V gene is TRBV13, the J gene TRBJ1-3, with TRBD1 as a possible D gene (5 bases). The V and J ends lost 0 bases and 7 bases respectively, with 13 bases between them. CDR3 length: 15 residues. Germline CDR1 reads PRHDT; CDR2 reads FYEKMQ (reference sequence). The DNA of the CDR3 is TGTGCCAGCAGCTTAGGCTCGTCAGGGTACAACACCATATATTTT. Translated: CASSLGSSGYNTIYF.